This is a list of T cell receptor beta chains from one sample in a study of T cell responses to AZD1222 COVID-19 vaccine. Assay used: immunoSEQ multiplex PCR; TCRdb lists only in-frame clones, some missing. The table lists under 55,000 clones, approximately 79% of them singletons. Here the sequenced sample was peripheral blood, taken on day 0 of AZD1222 vaccination. The origin of the receptors is an adult in good health. Both conserved end residues are part of each CDR3.

V	J	CDR3
TRBV6-5	TRBJ1-3	CASSPPGVGNTIYF
TRBV5-1	TRBJ1-2	CASSPDRAWSGYTF
TRBV5-5	TRBJ2-7	CASSLSGASNEQYF
TRBV5-3	TRBJ2-5	CARSFGLAVGETQYF
TRBV5-1	TRBJ1-2	CASSKLGDFNYGYTF
TRBV28	TRBJ1-2	CASSSGGYGYTF
TRBV19	TRBJ1-2	CASSIEGTGDYGYTF
TRBV6-1	TRBJ1-1	CASSEALVRAFF
TRBV6-2/TRBV6-3	TRBJ2-1	CASSSRASGGRSYNEQFF
TRBV2	TRBJ2-5	CASRELAGGMGTQYF
TRBV27	TRBJ2-3	CASVGASTYTQYF
TRBV21-1	TRBJ2-5	CASSSSSGGERETQYF
TRBV4-3	TRBJ1-4	CASSQDLRGVGKLFF
TRBV19	TRBJ1-1	CASRTIRGRGFATEAFF
TRBV5-1	TRBJ1-4	CASSQLGGSNEKLFF
TRBV10-2	TRBJ2-6	CASSVRAGGANVLTF
TRBV18	TRBJ2-2	CASSPFLGETGELFF
TRBV5-8	TRBJ2-3	CASSPPPKQALSTDTQYF
TRBV14	TRBJ2-7	CASSQRVSYEQYF
TRBV30	TRBJ1-4	CASLKPGLGNEKLFF
TRBV18	TRBJ1-1	CASSRGQGEAFF
TRBV6-1	TRBJ1-1	CASSEAGGARAFF
TRBV15	TRBJ2-7	CATSRAPIGRLDEQYF
TRBV6-5	TRBJ2-7	CATARAGYEQYF
TRBV21-1	TRBJ2-2	CASSKDKRGGGGELFF
TRBV2	TRBJ2-2	CASLHPGLSTGELFF
TRBV7-2	TRBJ1-5	CASSPTPGQGNQPQHF
TRBV12-3/TRBV12-4	TRBJ1-2	CASSRNYGYTF
TRBV5-1	TRBJ1-3	CASSTGGDGTGGNTIYF
TRBV11-2	TRBJ2-1	CASSLGRSSYNEQFF
TRBV13	TRBJ1-1	CASSPRRGVEAFF
TRBV6-6	TRBJ1-3	CASSPSGHSSGNTIYF
TRBV29-1	TRBJ2-7	CSVGATTGTGTYEQYF
TRBV30	TRBJ2-7	CACQGLTYEQYF
TRBV7-9	TRBJ1-6	CASSRRVYNSPLHF
TRBV19	TRBJ1-5	CARKTGGAKVIGNQPQHF
TRBV20-1	TRBJ2-1	CSAPTTSLQFF
TRBV5-1	TRBJ1-2	CASSSQGQANYGYTF
TRBV4-1	TRBJ1-2	CASSTGSNYGYTF
TRBV2	TRBJ2-4	CASSEALLEAKNIQYF
TRBV6-5	TRBJ2-5	CASSNTRKDQYF
TRBV27	TRBJ2-6	CASSGAGTGANVLTF
TRBV19	TRBJ1-1	CASSFQGMNTEAFF
TRBV5-6	TRBJ1-5	CASSPRGSNQPQHF
TRBV5-1	TRBJ2-3	CASRPGTGTDTQYF
TRBV3-1/TRBV3-2	TRBJ1-5	CASSPGTGYNQPQHF
TRBV11-2	TRBJ1-3	CASSSRLISGNTIYF